Following are 6 T cell receptor beta chains from one sample sequenced in a study of cytomegalovirus exposure and HLA in healthy donors. The primer mix had 60 Vbeta and 13 Jbeta primers. Produced via immunoSEQ multiplex PCR; TCRdb's table is partial and in-frame only. The sample holds about 170,000 clones, 80% to 85% seen once. Source material: PBMCs. The source is a girl aged 2-9 years in good health and CMV-seropositive.

The chain carries TRBV28 and TRBJ2-7, with 7 bases fitting TRBD2. Germline lookup yields CDR1 MDHEN and CDR2 SYDVKM. The CDR3 runs 16 residues. The V segment lost 6 bases and the J segment 1 base; nucleotides outside the gene matches: 12. CDR3 coding DNA: TGTGCCAGCAGCATTGGGGGGGTGCTACCGTCCTACGAGCAGTACTTC. This sequence encodes CASSIGGVLPSYEQYF.

CDR3 coding DNA: TGCGCCAGCAGCCCGGGACTAGCGGGATTAGACACCGGGGAGCTGTTTTTT. Its translation: CASSPGLAGLDTGELFF. The V and J genes are TRBV5-1 and TRBJ2-2; 13 nucleotides align to TRBD2. The CDR3 runs to 17 residues. The V gene end was trimmed by 4 bases and the J gene end by 3 bases; junction bases not matched to a gene: 6. The germline V gene encodes CDR1 SGHRS and CDR2 YFSETQ.

This clone came up a few times. The chain couples TRBV12-1 to TRBJ2-3; the listed D gene, TRBD2, was not tested against the DNA. TRBV12-1 counts as a pseudogene. The CDR3 is made up of 14 amino acids. In nucleotides, the CDR3 is TGTGCCAGCAGCCCCCTAAAAGCGTCAGATACGCAGTATTTT. Its translation: CASSPLKASDTQYF.

This rearrangement joins TRBV20-1 to TRBJ2-5; D is ambiguous. The CDR3 is made up of 11 amino acids. V lost 0 bases to trimming and J lost 9 bases, with 8 bases between them. CDR1 and CDR2 from the germline V gene are DFQATT and SNEGSKA (reference sequence). Here the CDR3 reads CSARDLQAQYF. CDR3 nucleotide sequence: TGCAGTGCTAGAGATCTCCAGGCCCAGTACTTC.

V and J are TRBV30 and TRBJ2-1, with 9 bases that match TRBD2. V lost 6 bases, J lost 2 bases, and 14 bases stayed unmatched. This CDR3 contains 17 residues. Germline assignment: CDR1 GTSNPN and CDR2 SVGIG (reference sequence). The CDR3, as DNA: TGTGCCTGCCGGGGCGGGAGGGCCGGTGTGACCTACAATGAGCAGTTCTTC. It yields the protein CACRGGRAGVTYNEQFF.

The chain links TRBV30 to TRBJ1-3; D perhaps matches TRBD1 (5 bases). The CDR3 has 13 amino acids. CDR1 is GTSNPN, CDR2 SVGIG, per germline (reference sequence). V was trimmed by 6 bases and J by 0 bases, leaving 9 bases between them. The CDR3 region has the DNA TGTGCCTGCCGACAGAGCTCTGGAAACACCATATATTTT. This gives the protein CACRQSSGNTIYF.